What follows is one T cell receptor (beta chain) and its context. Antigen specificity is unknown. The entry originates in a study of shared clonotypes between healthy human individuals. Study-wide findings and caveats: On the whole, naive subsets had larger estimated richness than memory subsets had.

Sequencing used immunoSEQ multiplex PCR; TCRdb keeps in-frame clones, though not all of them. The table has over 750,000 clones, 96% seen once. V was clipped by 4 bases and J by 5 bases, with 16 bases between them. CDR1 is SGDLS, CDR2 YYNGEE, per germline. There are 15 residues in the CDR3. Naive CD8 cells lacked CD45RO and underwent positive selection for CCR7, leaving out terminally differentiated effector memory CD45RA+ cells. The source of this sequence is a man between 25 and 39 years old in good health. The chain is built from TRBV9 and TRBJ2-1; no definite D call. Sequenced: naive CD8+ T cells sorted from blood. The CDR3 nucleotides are TGTGCCAGCAGCCCAGAGAGGTCCACGGACAATGAGCAGTTCTTC. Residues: CASSPERSTDNEQFF.